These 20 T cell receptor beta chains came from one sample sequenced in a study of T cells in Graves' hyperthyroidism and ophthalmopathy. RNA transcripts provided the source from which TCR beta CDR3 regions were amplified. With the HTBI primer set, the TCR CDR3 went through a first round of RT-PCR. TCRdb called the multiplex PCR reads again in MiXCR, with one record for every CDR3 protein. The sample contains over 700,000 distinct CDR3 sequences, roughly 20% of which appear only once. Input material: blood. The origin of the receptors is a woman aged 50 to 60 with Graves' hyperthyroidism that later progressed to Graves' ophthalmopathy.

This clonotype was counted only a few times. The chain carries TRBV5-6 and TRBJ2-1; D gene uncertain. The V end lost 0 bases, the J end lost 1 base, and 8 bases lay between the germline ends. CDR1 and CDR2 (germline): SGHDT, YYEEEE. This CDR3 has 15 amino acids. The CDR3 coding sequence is TGTGCCAGCAGCTTGGCCTCGGTATCCTACAATGAGCAGTTCTTC. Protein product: CASSLASVSYNEQFF.

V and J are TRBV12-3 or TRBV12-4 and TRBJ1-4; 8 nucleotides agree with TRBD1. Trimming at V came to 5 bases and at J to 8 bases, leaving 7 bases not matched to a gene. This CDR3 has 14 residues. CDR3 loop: CASSEDRAGEKLFF. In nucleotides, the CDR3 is TGTGCCAGCAGTGAGGACAGGGCGGGCGAAAAACTGTTTTTT.

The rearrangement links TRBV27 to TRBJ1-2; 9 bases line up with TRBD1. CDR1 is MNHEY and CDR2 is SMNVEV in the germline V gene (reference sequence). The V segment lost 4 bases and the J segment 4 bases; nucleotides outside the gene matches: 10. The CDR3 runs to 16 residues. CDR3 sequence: CASSSLPGQGIYGYTF. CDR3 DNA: TGTGCCAGCAGTTCCTTACCGGGACAGGGAATCTATGGCTACACCTTC.

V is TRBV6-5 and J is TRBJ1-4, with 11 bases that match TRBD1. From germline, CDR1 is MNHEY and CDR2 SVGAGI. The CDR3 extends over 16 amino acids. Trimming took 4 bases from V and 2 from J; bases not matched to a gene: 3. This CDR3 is CASSSRTGGTNEKLFF. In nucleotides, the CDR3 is TGTGCCAGCAGTTCCCGGACAGGGGGCACTAATGAAAAACTGTTTTTT.

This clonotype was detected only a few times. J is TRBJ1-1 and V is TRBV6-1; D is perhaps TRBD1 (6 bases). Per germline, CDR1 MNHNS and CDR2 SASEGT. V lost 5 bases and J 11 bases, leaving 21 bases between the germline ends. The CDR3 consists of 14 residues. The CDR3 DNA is TGTGCCAGCAGTACGAGGGGGGCGCAGGTCGAGGCTTTCTTT. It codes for CASSTRGAQVEAFF.

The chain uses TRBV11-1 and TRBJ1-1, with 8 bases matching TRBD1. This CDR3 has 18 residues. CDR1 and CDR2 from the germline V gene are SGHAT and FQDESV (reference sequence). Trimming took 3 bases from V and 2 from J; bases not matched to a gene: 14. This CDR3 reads CASSFPIRQQGDNTEAFF. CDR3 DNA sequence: TGTGCCAGCAGCTTTCCGATCCGACAACAGGGGGATAACACTGAAGCTTTCTTT.

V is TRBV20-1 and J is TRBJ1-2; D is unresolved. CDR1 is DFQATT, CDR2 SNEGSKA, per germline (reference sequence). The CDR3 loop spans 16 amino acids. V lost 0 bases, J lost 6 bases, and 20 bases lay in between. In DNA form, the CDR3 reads TGCAGTGCTAGAGAGATCGGGCAAAAACCTCTCGATGGCTACACCTTC. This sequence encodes CSAREIGQKPLDGYTF.

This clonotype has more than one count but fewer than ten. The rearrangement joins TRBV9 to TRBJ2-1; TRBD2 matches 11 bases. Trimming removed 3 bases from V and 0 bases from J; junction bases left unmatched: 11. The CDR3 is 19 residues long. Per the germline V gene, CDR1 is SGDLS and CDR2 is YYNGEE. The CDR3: CASSGASRLAGSSYNEQFF. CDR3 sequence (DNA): TGTGCCAGCAGCGGCGCCTCCCGACTAGCGGGGAGCTCCTACAATGAGCAGTTCTTC.

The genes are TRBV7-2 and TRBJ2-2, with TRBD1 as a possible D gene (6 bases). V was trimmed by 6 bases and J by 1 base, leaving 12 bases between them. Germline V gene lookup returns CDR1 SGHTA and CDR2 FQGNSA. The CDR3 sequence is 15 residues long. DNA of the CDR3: TGTGCCAGCAGGCCAGGGGCTGAGAACACCGGGGAGCTGTTTTTT. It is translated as CASRPGAENTGELFF.

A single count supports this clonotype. CDR3 nucleotide sequence: TGCGCCAGCAGTGAGTCGGGGACAGGGGCAATCTCTGGAAACACCATATATTTT. This gives the protein CASSESGTGAISGNTIYF. This sequence joins TRBV10-2 and TRBJ1-3, with 10 bases matching TRBD1. CDR1 and CDR2 (germline): WSHSY, SAAADI. This CDR3 is 18 amino acids long. V trimming: 0 bases; J trimming: 0 bases; junction bases outside the gene matches: 5.

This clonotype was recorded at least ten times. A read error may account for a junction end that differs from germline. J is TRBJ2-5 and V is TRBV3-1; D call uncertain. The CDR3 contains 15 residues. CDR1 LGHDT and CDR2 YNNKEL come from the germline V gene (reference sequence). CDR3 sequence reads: CASSEEWTVQETQYF. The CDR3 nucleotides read TGTGCCAGCAGCGAAGAATGGACGGTCCAAGAGACCCAGTACTTC.

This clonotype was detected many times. The CDR3 DNA is TGTGCCAGCAGCCAAGACTGGATCGCCTACGAGCAGTACTTC. It yields the protein CASSQDWIAYEQYF. The chain carries TRBV3-1 and TRBJ2-7, with D hard to call. The CDR3 contains 14 residues. Germline loops: CDR1 LGHDT, CDR2 YNNKEL (reference sequence). V dropped 0 bases and J dropped 2 bases, with 8 bases sitting between them.

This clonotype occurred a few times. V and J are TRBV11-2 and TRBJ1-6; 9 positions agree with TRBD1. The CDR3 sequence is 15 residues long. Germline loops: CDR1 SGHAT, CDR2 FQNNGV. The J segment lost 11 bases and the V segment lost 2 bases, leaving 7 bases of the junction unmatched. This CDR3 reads CASSLRSGQGTPLHF. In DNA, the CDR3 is TGTGCCAGCAGCTTAAGATCGGGACAGGGAACACCCCTCCACTTT.

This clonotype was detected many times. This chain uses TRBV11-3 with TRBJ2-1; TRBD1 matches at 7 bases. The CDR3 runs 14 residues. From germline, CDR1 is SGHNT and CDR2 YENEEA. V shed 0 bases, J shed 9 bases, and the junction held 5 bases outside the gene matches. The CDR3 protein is CASSLDPPGGEQFF. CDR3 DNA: TGTGCCAGCAGCTTAGATCCCCCAGGGGGTGAGCAGTTCTTC. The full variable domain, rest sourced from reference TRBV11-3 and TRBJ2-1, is EAGVVQSPRYKIIEKKQPVAFWCNPISGHNTLYWYLQNLGQGPELLIRYENEEAVDDSQLPKDRFSAERLKGVDSTLKIQPAELGDSAVYLCASSLDPPGGEQFFGPGTRLTVL.

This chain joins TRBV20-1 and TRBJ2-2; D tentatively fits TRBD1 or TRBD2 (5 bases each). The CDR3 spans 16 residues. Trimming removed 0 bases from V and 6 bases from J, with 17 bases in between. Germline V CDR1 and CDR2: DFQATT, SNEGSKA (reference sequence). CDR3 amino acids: CSARDAQARGAGELFF. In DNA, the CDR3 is TGCAGTGCTAGAGATGCCCAGGCGAGGGGCGCCGGGGAGCTGTTTTTT.

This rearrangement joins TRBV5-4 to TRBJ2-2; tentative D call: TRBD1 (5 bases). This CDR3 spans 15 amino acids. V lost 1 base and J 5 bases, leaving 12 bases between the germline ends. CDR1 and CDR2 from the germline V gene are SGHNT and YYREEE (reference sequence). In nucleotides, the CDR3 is TGTGCCAGCAGCTTGCTTCAGGGATTAACCGGGGAGCTGTTTTTT. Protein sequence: CASSLLQGLTGELFF. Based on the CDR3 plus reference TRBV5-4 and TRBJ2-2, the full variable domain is ETGVTQSPTHLIKTRGQQVTLRCSSQSGHNTVSWYQQALGQGPQFIFQYYREEENGRGNFPPRFSGLQFPNYSSELNVNALELDDSALYLCASSLLQGLTGELFFGEGSRLTVL.

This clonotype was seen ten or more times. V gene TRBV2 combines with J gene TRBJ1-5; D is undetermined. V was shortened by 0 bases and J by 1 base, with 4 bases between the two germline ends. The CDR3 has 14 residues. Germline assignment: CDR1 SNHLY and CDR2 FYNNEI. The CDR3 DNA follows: TGTGCCAGCAGTGAAGCGGACAGCAATCAGCCCCAGCATTTT. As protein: CASSEADSNQPQHF.

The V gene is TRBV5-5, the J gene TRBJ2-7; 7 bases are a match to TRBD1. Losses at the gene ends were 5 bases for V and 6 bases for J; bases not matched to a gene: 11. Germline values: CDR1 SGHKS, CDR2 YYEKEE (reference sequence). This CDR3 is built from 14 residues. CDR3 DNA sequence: TGTGCCAGCAGTTCCGGGACAGACTCTTCCGAGCAGTACTTC. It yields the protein CASSSGTDSSEQYF.

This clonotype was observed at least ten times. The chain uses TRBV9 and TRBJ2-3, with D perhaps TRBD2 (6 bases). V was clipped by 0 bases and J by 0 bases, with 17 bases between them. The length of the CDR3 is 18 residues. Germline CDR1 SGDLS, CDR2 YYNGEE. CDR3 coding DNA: TGTGCCAGCAGCGTAGAACGAGTCCCCGGGGGTAGCACAGATACGCAGTATTTT. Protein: CASSVERVPGGSTDTQYF.

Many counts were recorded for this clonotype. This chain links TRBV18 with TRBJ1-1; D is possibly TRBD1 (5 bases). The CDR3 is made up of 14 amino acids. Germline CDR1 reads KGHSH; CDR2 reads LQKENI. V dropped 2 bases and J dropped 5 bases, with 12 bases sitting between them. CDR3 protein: CASSPVAGFTEAFF. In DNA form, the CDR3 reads TGTGCCAGCTCACCAGTGGCAGGGTTTACTGAAGCTTTCTTT.